These 17 T cell receptor beta chains were sequenced from one sample in a study of shared clonotypes between healthy human individuals. Profiled with immunoSEQ multiplex PCR; TCRdb holds only in-frame clones, not every one. The table records about 480,000 clones, 79% of them present only once. The material sequenced was PBMCs. Receptors originate from a woman aged 40 to 50 in good health. Some clones in this sample may be carry-over from other donors' samples.

This clone was observed once. The chain has TRBV11-3 and TRBJ2-7, with a possible D match to TRBD1 (6 bases). Germline values: CDR1 SGHNT, CDR2 YENEEA. V dropped 5 bases and J dropped 3 bases, with 8 bases sitting between them. This CDR3 has 12 amino acids. The CDR3 nucleotides are TGTGCCAGCAGCCAGGACAGCTACGAGCAGTACTTC. It is translated as CASSQDSYEQYF.

The chain links TRBV10-3 to TRBJ2-2, with 9 bases that match TRBD2. Germline V gene data show CDR1 as ENHRY and CDR2 as SYGVKD. The CDR3 is 15 residues long. Unmatched junction bases numbered 7, after V lost 7 bases and J lost 4 bases. CDR3 sequence: CAIMGGRAATGELFF. CDR3 sequence (DNA): TGTGCCATCATGGGCGGGAGGGCCGCCACCGGGGAGCTGTTTTTT.

This clone was seen a single time. The gene calls are TRBV28 and TRBJ1-1; TRBD1 matches at 7 bases. The CDR3 sequence is 16 residues long. Germline trimming cut 3 bases from V and 3 bases from J; bases unmatched to any gene: 10. Germline assignment: CDR1 MDHEN and CDR2 SYDVKM. The CDR3 region is CASSFAAGGGDTEAFF. Written as DNA, the CDR3 is TGTGCCAGCAGTTTCGCCGCAGGGGGAGGGGACACTGAAGCTTTCTTT.

V is TRBV5-6 and J is TRBJ1-5; no clear D. The germline gives CDR1 SGHDT, CDR2 YYEEEE. The V gene lost 1 base and the J gene lost 2 bases, with 13 bases spanning the gap. The CDR3 runs to 16 residues. CDR3 in DNA: TGTGCCAGCAGCTTGTACCGGAGGATTGGCAATCAGCCCCAGCATTTT. This codes for CASSLYRRIGNQPQHF.

The V call is TRBV19, the J call TRBJ1-5, with 8 bases identical to TRBD1. The CDR3 is 14 amino acids. Per germline, CDR1 LNHDA and CDR2 SQIVND (reference sequence). With 3 bases clipped from V and 6 bases from J, the junction kept 4 bases outside the gene matches. Here the CDR3 DNA reads TGTGCCAGTAGTATTGGCGACAGGGGTCAGCCCCAGCATTTT. Encoded protein: CASSIGDRGQPQHF.

The V call is TRBV2, the J call TRBJ2-1; TRBD2 matches at 8 bases. Germline lookup yields CDR1 SNHLY and CDR2 FYNNEI. CDR3 length equals 12 residues. V dropped 8 bases and J dropped 9; count of bases not matched to a gene: 6. The CDR3: CASGPSGGEQFF. The CDR3 DNA reads TGTGCCAGCGGACCGAGCGGGGGTGAGCAGTTCTTC.

V and J are TRBV4-2 and TRBJ2-1, with a tentative D call TRBD2 (6 bases). Germline V gene lookup returns CDR1 LGHNA and CDR2 YNFKEQ. The CDR3 is 14 residues long. V was clipped by 1 base and J by 7 bases, with 11 bases between them. CDR3 region: CASSQGLEVNEQFF. The CDR3 nucleotides are TGTGCCAGCAGCCAAGGACTAGAGGTAAATGAGCAGTTCTTC.

As for this clone: This likely reflects a read error, since a far larger clone is one base away. J is TRBJ1-1 and V is TRBV5-4; D is undetermined. The V gene's germline CDR1 is SGHNT and CDR2 YYREEE (reference sequence). This CDR3 comprises 14 residues. CDR3 protein: CASSNIVVDTETFF. The DNA of the CDR3 is TGTGCCAGCAGCAATATCGTGGTTGACACTGAAACTTTCTTT.

CDR3 coding DNA: TGTGCCAGTAAGGCAGGGAACTCCTACGAGCAGTACTTC. This gives the protein CASKAGNSYEQYF. The chain uses TRBV19 and TRBJ2-7, with D possibly matching TRBD1 (5 bases). Germline CDR1 and CDR2: LNHDA and SQIVND (reference sequence). This CDR3 region has 13 residues. V was pared by 7 bases and J by 0 bases, with 10 bases between.

The V and J genes are TRBV5-5 and TRBJ2-1, with TRBD2 identical over 8 bases. The CDR3 consists of 14 residues. V shed 4 bases, J shed 2 bases, and the junction held 2 bases outside the gene matches. Germline values: CDR1 SGHKS, CDR2 YYEKEE (reference sequence). The CDR3 here is CASSLGLAYNEQFF. The CDR3 DNA is TGTGCCAGCAGCCTGGGACTAGCCTACAATGAGCAGTTCTTC. Filled out from reference TRBV5-5 and TRBJ2-1, the complete variable domain reads DAGVTQSPTHLIKTRGQQVTLRCSPISGHKSVSWYQQVLGQGPQFIFQYYEKEERGRGNFPDRFSARQFPNYSSELNVNALLLGDSALYLCASSLGLAYNEQFFGPGTRLTVL.

The J gene is TRBJ1-6, the V gene TRBV30; no clear D gene. Germline-derived CDR1 and CDR2 are GTSNPN and SVGIG (reference sequence). This CDR3 is built from 12 residues. The ends were cut back, 8 bases at V and 10 bases at J, with 15 bases in the middle. CDR3 protein: CAVSHGGSPLHF. CDR3 DNA sequence: TGTGCCGTCTCACATGGAGGGTCACCCCTCCACTTT.

The rearrangement links TRBV6-1 to TRBJ2-1; 12 bases fit TRBD2. This CDR3 is 15 amino acids long. V dropped 7 bases and J dropped 7; count of bases not matched to a gene: 8. CDR1 is MNHNS and CDR2 is SASEGT in the germline V gene. The DNA for the CDR3 is TGTGCCAGCAAAGCTAGCGGGAGGGCCATGAATGAGCAGTTCTTC. It specifies CASKASGRAMNEQFF.

The rearrangement links TRBV28 to TRBJ2-7; 7 nucleotides line up with TRBD2. This CDR3 region has 13 residues. The V segment lost 5 bases and the J segment 3 bases; nucleotides outside the gene matches: 4. The germline gives CDR1 MDHEN, CDR2 SYDVKM. CDR3 bases: TGTGCCAGCAGTCTGGGAGGGTTCTACGAGCAGTACTTC. This translates into CASSLGGFYEQYF.

V gene TRBV5-1 combines with J gene TRBJ2-1; maybe TRBD2 (5 bases). V was clipped by 0 bases and J by 10 bases, with 11 bases between them. The CDR3 runs 13 residues. Germline assignment: CDR1 SGHRS and CDR2 YFSETQ. The CDR3 sequence: CASSLEVGEEQFF. The CDR3, as DNA: TGCGCCAGCAGCTTGGAAGTGGGAGAAGAGCAGTTCTTC. Looking up the rest from reference TRBV5-1 and TRBJ2-1 gives the full variable domain: KAGVTQTPRYLIKTRGQQVTLSCSPISGHRSVSWYQQTPGQGLQFLFEYFSETQRNKGNFPGRFSGRQFSNSRSEMNVSTLELGDSALYLCASSLEVGEEQFFGPGTRLTVL.

The chain is built from TRBV6-5 and TRBJ2-7, with D perhaps matching TRBD2 (5 bases). Trimming stripped 0 bases from V and 3 bases from J, with 9 bases between. Germline V gene sequence: CDR1 MNHEY, CDR2 SVGAGI. The length of the CDR3 is 14 residues. In DNA, the CDR3 is TGTGCCAGCAGTTACTCACTAGAGGGCTACGAGCAGTACTTC. Its protein is CASSYSLEGYEQYF.

The V call is TRBV5-1, the J call TRBJ1-1; 7 nucleotides align to TRBD1. Looked up from germline, CDR1 is SGHRS and CDR2 is YFSETQ. V shed 0 bases, J shed 4 bases, and the junction held 6 bases outside the gene matches. The length of the CDR3 is 15 residues. CDR3 nucleotides: TGCGCCAGCAGCTTGGAGGGGGCTGGAATCACTGAAGCTTTCTTT. As protein: CASSLEGAGITEAFF.

This clone occurred once. The CDR3 loop reads CASSPLGGDSGNQPQHF. CDR3 in DNA: TGTGCCAGCAGTCCACTTGGGGGGGACTCCGGCAATCAGCCCCAGCATTTT. The chain has TRBV28 and TRBJ1-5; possible D gene TRBD1, 5 bases. V lost 5 bases to trimming and J lost 2 bases, with 19 bases between them. Germline lookup yields CDR1 MDHEN and CDR2 SYDVKM. This CDR3 has 17 residues.